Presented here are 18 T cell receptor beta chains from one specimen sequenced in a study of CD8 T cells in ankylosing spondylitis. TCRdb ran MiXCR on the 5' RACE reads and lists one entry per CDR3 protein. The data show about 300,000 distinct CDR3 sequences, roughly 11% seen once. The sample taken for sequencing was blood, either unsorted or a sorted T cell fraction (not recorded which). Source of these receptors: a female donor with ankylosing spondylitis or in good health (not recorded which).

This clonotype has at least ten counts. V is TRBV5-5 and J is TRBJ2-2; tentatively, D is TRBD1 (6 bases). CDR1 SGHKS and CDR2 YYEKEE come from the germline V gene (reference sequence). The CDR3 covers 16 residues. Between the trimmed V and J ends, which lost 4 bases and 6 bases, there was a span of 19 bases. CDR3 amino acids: CASSQQGIWISGELFF. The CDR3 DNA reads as TGTGCCAGCAGCCAACAGGGAATCTGGATTTCCGGGGAGCTGTTTTTT. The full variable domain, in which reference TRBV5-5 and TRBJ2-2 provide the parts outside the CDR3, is DAGVTQSPTHLIKTRGQQVTLRCSPISGHKSVSWYQQVLGQGPQFIFQYYEKEERGRGNFPDRFSARQFPNYSSELNVNALLLGDSALYLCASSQQGIWISGELFFGEGSRLTVL.

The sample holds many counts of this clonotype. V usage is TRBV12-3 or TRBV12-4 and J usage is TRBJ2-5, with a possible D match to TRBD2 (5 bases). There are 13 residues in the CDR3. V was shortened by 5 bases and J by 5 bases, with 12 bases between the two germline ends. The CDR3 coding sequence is TGTGCCAGCAGTCACAGTACGGGGGAGACCCAGTACTTC. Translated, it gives CASSHSTGETQYF.

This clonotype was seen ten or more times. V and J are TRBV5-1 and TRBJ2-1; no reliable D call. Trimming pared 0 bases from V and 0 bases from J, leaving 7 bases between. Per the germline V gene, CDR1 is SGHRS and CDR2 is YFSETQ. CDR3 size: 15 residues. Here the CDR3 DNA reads TGCGCCAGCAGCTTGGTTGTGAGCTCCTACAATGAGCAGTTCTTC. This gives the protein CASSLVVSSYNEQFF. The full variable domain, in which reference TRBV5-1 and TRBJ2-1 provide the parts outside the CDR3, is KAGVTQTPRYLIKTRGQQVTLSCSPISGHRSVSWYQQTPGQGLQFLFEYFSETQRNKGNFPGRFSGRQFSNSRSEMNVSTLELGDSALYLCASSLVVSSYNEQFFGPGTRLTVL.

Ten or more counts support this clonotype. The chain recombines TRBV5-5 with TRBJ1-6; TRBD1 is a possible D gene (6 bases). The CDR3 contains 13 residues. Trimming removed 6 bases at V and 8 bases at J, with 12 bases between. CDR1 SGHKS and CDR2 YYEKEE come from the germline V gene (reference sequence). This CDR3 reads CASTGQLDSPLHF. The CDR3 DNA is TGTGCCAGCACGGGACAATTAGATTCACCCCTCCACTTT.

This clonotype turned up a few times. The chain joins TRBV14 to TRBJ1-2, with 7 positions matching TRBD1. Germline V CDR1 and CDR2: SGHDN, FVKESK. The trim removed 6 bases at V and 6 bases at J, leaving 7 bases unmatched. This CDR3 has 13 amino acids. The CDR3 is CASSLDRVDGYTF. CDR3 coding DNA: TGTGCCAGCAGTCTAGACAGGGTAGATGGCTACACCTTC.

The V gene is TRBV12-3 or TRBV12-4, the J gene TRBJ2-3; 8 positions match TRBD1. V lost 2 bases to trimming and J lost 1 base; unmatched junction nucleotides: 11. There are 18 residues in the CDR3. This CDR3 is CASSLPPGQGFGTDTQYF. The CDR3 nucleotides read TGTGCCAGCAGTTTACCCCCCGGACAGGGCTTCGGCACAGATACGCAGTATTTT.

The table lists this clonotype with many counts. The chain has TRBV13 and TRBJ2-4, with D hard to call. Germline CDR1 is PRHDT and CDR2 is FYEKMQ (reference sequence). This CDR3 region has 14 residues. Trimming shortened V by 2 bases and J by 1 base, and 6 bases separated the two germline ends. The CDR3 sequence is CASSLSEAKNIQYF. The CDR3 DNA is TGTGCCAGCAGCTTAAGTGAGGCCAAAAACATTCAGTACTTC.

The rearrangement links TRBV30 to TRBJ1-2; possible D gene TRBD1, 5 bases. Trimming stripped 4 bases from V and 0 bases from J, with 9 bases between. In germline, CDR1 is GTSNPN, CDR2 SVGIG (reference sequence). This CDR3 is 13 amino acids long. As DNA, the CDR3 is TGTGCCTGGACTTCGGGGGCTAACTATGGCTACACCTTC. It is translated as CAWTSGANYGYTF.

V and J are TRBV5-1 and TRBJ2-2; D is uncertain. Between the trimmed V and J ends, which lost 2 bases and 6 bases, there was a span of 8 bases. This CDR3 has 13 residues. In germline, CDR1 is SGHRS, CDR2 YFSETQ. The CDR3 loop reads CASSLGKAGELFF. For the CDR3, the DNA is TGCGCCAGCAGCTTAGGGAAAGCCGGGGAGCTGTTTTTT.

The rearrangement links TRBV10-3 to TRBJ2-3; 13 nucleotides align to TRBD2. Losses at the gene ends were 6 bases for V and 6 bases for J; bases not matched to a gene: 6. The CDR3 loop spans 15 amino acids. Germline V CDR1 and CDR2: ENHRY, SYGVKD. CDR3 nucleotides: TGTGCCATCAGAGAACAACTAGCGGGAGGGGATACGCAGTATTTT. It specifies CAIREQLAGGDTQYF.

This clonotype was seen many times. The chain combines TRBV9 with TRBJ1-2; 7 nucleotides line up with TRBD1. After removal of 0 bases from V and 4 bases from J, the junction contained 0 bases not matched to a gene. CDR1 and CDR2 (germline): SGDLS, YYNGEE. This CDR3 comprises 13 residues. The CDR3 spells CASSVGQGYGYTF. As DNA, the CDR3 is TGTGCCAGCAGCGTAGGACAGGGCTATGGCTACACCTTC.

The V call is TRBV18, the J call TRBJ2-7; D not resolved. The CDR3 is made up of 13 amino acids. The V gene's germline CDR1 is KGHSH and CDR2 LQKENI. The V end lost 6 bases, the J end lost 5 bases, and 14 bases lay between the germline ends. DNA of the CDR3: TGTGCCAGCTCCCTGGGCGCCGGCGACGAGCAGTACTTC. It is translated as CASSLGAGDEQYF.

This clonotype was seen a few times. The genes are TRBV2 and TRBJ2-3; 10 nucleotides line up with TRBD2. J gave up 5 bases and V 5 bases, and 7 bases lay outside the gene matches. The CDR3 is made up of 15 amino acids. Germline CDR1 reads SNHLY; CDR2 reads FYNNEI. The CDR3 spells CASSPLSSGRDTQYF. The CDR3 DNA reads TGTGCCAGCAGTCCCTTGTCTAGCGGGAGAGATACGCAGTATTTT.

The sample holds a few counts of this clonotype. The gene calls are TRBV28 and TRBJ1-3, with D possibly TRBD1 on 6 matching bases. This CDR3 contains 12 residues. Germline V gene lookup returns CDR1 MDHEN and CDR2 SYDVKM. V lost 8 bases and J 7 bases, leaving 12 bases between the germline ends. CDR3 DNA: TGTGCCAGCGAGGGGGGGGAGAACACCATATATTTT. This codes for CASEGGENTIYF.

The CDR3: CASRPGQGSPGELFF. The CDR3 DNA reads as TGCGCCAGCAGACCCGGACAGGGGTCCCCCGGGGAGCTGTTTTTT. The gene calls are TRBV5-1 and TRBJ2-2; 9 bases fit TRBD1. V lost 5 bases, J lost 6 bases, and 8 bases stayed unmatched. The CDR3 sequence is 15 residues long. Germline V lookup: CDR1 SGHRS, CDR2 YFSETQ.

CDR3 in DNA: TGTGCCAGCAGCTTAGAAACAGGGTCTGGCTACACCTTC. Amino acids: CASSLETGSGYTF. This chain links TRBV7-2 with TRBJ1-2, with a weak D call TRBD1 (6 bases). Trimming took 1 base from V and 7 from J, leaving 10 bases between them. CDR1 and CDR2 (germline): SGHTA, FQGNSA. There are 13 residues in the CDR3.

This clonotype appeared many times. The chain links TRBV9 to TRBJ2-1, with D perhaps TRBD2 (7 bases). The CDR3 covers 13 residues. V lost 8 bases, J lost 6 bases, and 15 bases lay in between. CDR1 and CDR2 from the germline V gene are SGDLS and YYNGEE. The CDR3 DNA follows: TGTGCCAGTTCTGGGGGGGCGTCCAATGAGCAGTTCTTC. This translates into CASSGGASNEQFF.

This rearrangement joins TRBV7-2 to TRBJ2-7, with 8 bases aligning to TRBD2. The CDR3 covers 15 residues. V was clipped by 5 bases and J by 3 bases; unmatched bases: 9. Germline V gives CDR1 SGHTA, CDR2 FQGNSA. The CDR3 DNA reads TGTGCCAGCAGCCCGGGGGGGGCAAATGGCTACGAGCAGTACTTC. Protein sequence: CASSPGGANGYEQYF.